In this sample, the clone carrying this T cell receptor (beta chain) turned up a few times. Trimming stripped 0 bases from V and 1 base from J, with 12 bases between. Germline V lookup: CDR1 DFQATT, CDR2 SNEGSKA (reference sequence). The CDR3 loop spans 15 amino acids. This sample was taken from a study of T-cell reconstitution after alpha-beta-depleted transplantation in children. The authors prepared the TCRbeta library with unique molecular identifiers. TCRdb independently ran MiXCR on the PCR reads; one entry per CDR3 protein. The top ten clones hold over 9.5% of a sample with some 120,000 distinct CDR3 sequences, 23% of them seen once.

The J gene is TRBJ2-5, the V gene TRBV20-1; no clear D gene. The sequence came from a male patient under 10 years old who had a stem cell transplant for chronic granulomatous disease, so the T cells may come from the graft donor. This specimen consisted of PBMCs, mostly from graft donor cells, obtained 180 days after TCRalphabeta/CD19-depleted stem cell transplant. The CDR3 spells CSARDPWAVQETQYF. In DNA form, the CDR3 reads TGCAGTGCTAGAGATCCGTGGGCGGTCCAAGAGACCCAGTACTTC.